This T cell receptor beta chain originates from a study of blood T cells in healthy people across ages (dated by TCRdb to the mid-2010s). Regarding the study in general: In model experiments, template switching captured roughly one uniquely barcoded TCR beta cDNA molecule for every two T cells. To track age-related changes in TCR beta repertoire diversity, the study relied on deep sequencing normalized with unique cDNA molecular identifiers. Donors were grouped into four age groups: young (average approximately 15 years), middle-aged (under 40), aged (around 66) and long-lived (about 82). To avoid experimental bias, donors of different ages were spread randomly across the sequencing lanes. The study analyzed two additional independent replicas of 1 million unique cDNA reads from the same blood draw for two donors, one aged 18 to 30 and one aged 80 or older.

Study-wide findings and limitations: Because the CMV infection status of the donors was unknown, age-related changes in expanded clonotypes may potentially have been confounded. As age increased, observed TCR beta diversity per million T cells dropped in a roughly linear way, and a significant reduction was already evident by age 40. There was a strong correlation between observed TCR beta diversity and the percentage of naive T cells measured by flow cytometry. Conclusive comparison of naive and antigen-experienced compartments was prevented by the profiling of bulk unsorted PBMCs. Compared with the aged group, more naive CD4+ T cells, fewer expanded clones and increased TCR diversity were shown by the long-lived group, suggesting age selection. Estimates of total diversity from one million sequenced T cells were regarded as lower bounds and underestimates.

The CDR3 contains 16 residues, cysteine and phenylalanine counted. Only the CDR3 region is kept as DNA, spanning 48 bases read in frame from base 1. The CDR1 and CDR2 encoded by the germline V gene are SGHTA and FQGNSA. Germline trimming: 0 bases from V, 8 bases from J; junction bases outside gene matches: 6. The donors were roughly 39 Caucasian individuals from Russia, aged about 6 to 95 years, who were systemically healthy. Each donor gave ten milliliters of peripheral blood, drawn into EDTA-treated Vacutainer tubes. Ficoll-Paque density-gradient centrifugation was used to isolate PBMCs, with at least 6.5 million per sample. Total RNA was extracted from PBMCs with Trizol reagent, with at least 6 micrograms obtained per sample. For every donor, flow cytometry on a PBMC aliquot measured the percentage of naive CD45RAhigh/CD27high T cells. The method was 5' RACE. The sequencing machine was an Illumina HiSeq 2500. A second PCR of about 6 to 11 cycles was run with a J-beta primer mix and a sample-barcoded 5' primer. A unique molecular identifier was introduced onto each TCR beta cDNA molecule by a template-switch 5' adaptor carrying 12 random nucleotides. At least 2.5 million CDR3-containing paired-end reads were obtained from each sample. The Mint cDNA synthesis kit, primed by a TRBC-specific oligonucleotide, was used to synthesize first-strand cDNA from all RNA. After uracil-DNA glycosylase treatment, a first 18-cycle PCR used universal primers M1SS and BC2_uni_R on all cDNA. The original pipeline was this. Normalization of each sample was performed by random selection of 1 million high-quality reads, each carrying a distinct molecular identifier. Instead of being binned into consensus sequences, reads with shared molecular identifiers were discarded. MiTCR, with a Q25 quality threshold and the strictest error-elimination algorithm, was used for CDR3 identification, clonotype clustering and error correction. Lower-bound total TCR beta diversity was estimated with a nonparametric unseen species model using Euler transformation. Using fastp at Q25 and MiXCR, TCRdb reprocessed the public reads and kept productive beta chains. All rows with the same CDR3 protein become a single entry with the most common DNA and genes. What appears here as the V and J calls and clone size reflects TCRdb's work, not the paper's. Here the sample has roughly 680,000 distinct CDR3 sequences; about 52% occur a single time. The ten top clones hold under 35% of the sample.

This clonotype occurred a few times. Its antigen target is currently unknown. Per-base qualities were not stored, and no clone one base away is much larger. This sequence was found in a woman aged 55-70 years in good health. Recombination linked TRBV7-2 to TRBJ2-1, with 11 middle bases fitting TRBD2. Sequenced input: blood. The DNA reads as follows: TGTGCCAGCAGCTTAGCCCCCAGGACTAGCGGGCATGAGCAGTTCTTC. It codes for CASSLAPRTSGHEQFF.